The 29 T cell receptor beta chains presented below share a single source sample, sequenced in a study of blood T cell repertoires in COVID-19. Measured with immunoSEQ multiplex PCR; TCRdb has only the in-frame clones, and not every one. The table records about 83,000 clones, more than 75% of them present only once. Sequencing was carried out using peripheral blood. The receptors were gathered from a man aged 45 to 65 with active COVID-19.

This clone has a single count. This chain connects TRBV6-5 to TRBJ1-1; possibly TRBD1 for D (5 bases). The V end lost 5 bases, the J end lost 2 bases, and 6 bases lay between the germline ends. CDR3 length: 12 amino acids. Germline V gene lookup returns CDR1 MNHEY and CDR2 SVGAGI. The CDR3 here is CASSTGNTEAFF. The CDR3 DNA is TGTGCCAGCAGTACAGGTAACACTGAAGCTTTCTTT.

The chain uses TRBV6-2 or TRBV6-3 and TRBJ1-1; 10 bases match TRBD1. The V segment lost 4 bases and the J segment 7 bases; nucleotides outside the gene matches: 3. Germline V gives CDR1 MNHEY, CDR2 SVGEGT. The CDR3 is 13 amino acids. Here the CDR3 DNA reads TGTGCCAGCAGTTGGACAGGGGGTGTTGAAGCTTTCTTT. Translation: CASSWTGGVEAFF.

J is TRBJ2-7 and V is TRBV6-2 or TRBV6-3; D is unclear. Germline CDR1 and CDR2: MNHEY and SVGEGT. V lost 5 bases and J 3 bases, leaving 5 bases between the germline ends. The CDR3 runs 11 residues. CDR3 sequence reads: CASSQNYEQYF. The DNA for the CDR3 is TGTGCCAGCAGTCAAAACTACGAGCAGTACTTC.

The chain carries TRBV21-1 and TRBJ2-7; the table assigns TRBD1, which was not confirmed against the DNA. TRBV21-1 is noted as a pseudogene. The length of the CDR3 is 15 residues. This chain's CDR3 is CASSIPLDREHEQYF. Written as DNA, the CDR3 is TGTGCCAGCAGCATACCTTTGGACAGGGAGCACGAGCAGTACTTC.

CDR3 sequence: CASSKQGFTDTQYF. CDR3 DNA: TGTGCCAGCAGCAAACAGGGTTTCACAGATACGCAGTATTTT. The J gene is TRBJ2-3, the V gene TRBV7-2; TRBD1 might be the D (6 bases). Germline CDR1 SGHTA, CDR2 FQGNSA. The CDR3 has 14 amino acids. Trimming took off 5 bases at V and 2 bases at J, with 11 bases between the two ends. Based on the CDR3 plus reference TRBV7-2 and TRBJ2-3, the full variable domain is GAGVSQSPSNKVTEKGKDVELRCDPISGHTALYWYRQSLGQGLEFLIYFQGNSAPDKSGLPSDRFSAERTGGSVSTLTIQRTQQEDSAVYLCASSKQGFTDTQYFGPGTRLTVL.

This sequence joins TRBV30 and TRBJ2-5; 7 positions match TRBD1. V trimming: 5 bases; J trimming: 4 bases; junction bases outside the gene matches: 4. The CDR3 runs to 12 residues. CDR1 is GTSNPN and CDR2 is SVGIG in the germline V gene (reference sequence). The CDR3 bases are TGTGCCTGGGACAGGGTCCCAGAGACCCAGTACTTC. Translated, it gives CAWDRVPETQYF.

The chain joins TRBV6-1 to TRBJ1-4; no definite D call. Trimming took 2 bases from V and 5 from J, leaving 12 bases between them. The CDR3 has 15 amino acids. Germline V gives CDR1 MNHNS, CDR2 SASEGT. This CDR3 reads CASSESGGWNEKLFF. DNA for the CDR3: TGTGCCAGCAGTGAAAGCGGTGGCTGGAATGAAAAACTGTTTTTT.

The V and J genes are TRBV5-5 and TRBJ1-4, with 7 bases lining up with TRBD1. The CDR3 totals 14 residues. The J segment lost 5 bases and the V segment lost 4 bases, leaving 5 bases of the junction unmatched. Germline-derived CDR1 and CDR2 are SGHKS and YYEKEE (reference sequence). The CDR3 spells CASSLGQLNEKLFF. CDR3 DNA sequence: TGTGCCAGCAGCCTGGGACAGTTAAATGAAAAACTGTTTTTT.

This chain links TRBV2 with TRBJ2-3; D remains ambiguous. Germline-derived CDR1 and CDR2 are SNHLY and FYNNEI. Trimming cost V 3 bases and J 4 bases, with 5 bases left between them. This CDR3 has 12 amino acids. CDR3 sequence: CASSDSADTQYF. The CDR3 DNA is TGTGCCAGCAGTGATTCTGCAGATACGCAGTATTTT.

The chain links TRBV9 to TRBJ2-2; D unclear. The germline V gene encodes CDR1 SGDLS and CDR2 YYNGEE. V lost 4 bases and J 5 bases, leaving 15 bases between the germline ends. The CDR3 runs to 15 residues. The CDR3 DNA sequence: TGTGCCAGCAGCCGGGTAGACTCCATGACCGGGGAGCTGTTTTTT. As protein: CASSRVDSMTGELFF.

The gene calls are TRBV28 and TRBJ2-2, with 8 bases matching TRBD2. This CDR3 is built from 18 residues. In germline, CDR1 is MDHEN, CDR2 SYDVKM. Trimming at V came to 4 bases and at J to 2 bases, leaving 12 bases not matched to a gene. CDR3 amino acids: CASSSPAFGTRNTGELFF. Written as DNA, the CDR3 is TGTGCCAGCAGTTCTCCTGCGTTCGGGACTAGAAACACCGGGGAGCTGTTTTTT.

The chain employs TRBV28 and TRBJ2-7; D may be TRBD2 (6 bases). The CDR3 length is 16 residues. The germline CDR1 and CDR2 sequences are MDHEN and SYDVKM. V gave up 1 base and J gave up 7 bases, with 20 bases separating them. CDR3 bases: TGTGCCAGCAGTTTATCCCGGGGCCCACCCCGGGGGGAGCAGTACTTC. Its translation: CASSLSRGPPRGEQYF.

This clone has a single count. CDR3 residues: CASSPGSRVQETQYF. For the CDR3, the DNA is TGTGCCAGCAGCCCTGGGTCCAGGGTACAAGAGACCCAGTACTTC. The chain has TRBV7-6 and TRBJ2-5; D may be TRBD1 (5 bases). Trimming took 5 bases from V and 2 from J, leaving 15 bases between them. This CDR3 has 15 amino acids. Germline V gene sequence: CDR1 SGHVS, CDR2 FNYEAQ.

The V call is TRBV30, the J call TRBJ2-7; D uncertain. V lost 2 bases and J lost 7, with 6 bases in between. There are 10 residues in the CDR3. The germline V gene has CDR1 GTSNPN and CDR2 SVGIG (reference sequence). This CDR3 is CAWSLREQYF. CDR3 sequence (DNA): TGTGCCTGGAGTTTGCGGGAGCAGTACTTC.

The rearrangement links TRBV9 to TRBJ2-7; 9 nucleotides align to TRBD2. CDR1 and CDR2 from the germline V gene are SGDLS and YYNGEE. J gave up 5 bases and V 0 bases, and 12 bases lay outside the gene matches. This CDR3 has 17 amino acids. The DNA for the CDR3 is TGTGCCAGCAGCGTAGACGGCGGGAGGGCCGTAGTTGACGAGCAGTACTTC. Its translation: CASSVDGGRAVVDEQYF.

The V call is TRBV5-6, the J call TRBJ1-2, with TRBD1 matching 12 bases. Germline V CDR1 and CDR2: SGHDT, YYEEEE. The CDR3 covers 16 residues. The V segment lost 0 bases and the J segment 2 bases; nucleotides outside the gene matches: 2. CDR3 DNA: TGTGCCAGCAGCTTGGGAGGGACAGGGGGCAACTATGGCTACACCTTC. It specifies CASSLGGTGGNYGYTF.

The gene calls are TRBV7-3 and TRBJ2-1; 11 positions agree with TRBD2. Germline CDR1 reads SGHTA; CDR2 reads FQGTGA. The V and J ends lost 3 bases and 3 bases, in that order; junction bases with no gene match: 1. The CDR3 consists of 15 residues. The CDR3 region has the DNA TGTGCCAGCAGCTTTAGCGGGGGGGTCTACAATGAGCAGTTCTTC. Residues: CASSFSGGVYNEQFF.

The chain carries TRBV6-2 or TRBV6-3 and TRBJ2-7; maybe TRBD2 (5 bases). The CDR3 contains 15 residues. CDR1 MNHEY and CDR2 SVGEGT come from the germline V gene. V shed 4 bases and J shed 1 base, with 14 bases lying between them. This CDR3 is CASSFTGNPSYEQYF. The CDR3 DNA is TGTGCCAGCAGTTTCACCGGGAACCCTTCCTACGAGCAGTACTTC.

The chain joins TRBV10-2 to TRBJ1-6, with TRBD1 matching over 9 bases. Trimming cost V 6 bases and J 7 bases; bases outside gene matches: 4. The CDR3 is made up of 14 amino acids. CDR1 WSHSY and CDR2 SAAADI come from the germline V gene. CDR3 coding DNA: TGCGCCAGCAGGCAAGACAGGGGGAATTCACCCCTCCACTTT. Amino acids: CASRQDRGNSPLHF.

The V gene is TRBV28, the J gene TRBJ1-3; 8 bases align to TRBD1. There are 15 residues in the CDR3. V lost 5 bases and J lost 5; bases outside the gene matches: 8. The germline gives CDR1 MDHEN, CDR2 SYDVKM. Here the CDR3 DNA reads TGTGCCAGCAGTCCCTCGACAGGGGCCAGAAACACCATATATTTT. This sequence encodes CASSPSTGARNTIYF.

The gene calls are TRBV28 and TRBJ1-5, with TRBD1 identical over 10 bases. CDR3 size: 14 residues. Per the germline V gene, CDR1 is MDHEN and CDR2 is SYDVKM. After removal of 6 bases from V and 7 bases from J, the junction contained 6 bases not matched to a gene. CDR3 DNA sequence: TGTGCCAGCAGCCCGGGACAGGGGTTCCAGCCCCAGCATTTT. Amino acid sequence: CASSPGQGFQPQHF.

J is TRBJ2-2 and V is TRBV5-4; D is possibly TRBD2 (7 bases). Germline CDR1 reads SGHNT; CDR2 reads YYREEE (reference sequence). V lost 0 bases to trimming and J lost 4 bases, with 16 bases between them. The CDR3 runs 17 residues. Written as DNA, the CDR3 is TGTGCCAGCAGCTTGGCCATCGGGGGGCGTGGCACCGGGGAGCTGTTTTTT. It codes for CASSLAIGGRGTGELFF.

The CDR3 spells CASSQGQSSYNEQFF. The CDR3, as DNA: TGCGCCAGCAGCCAAGGACAGAGCTCCTACAATGAGCAGTTCTTC. The rearrangement uses TRBV4-1 and TRBJ2-1; perhaps TRBD1 as D (5 bases). Germline V gene sequence: CDR1 MGHRA, CDR2 YSYEKL. This CDR3 comprises 15 residues. Trimming removed 1 base from V and 0 bases from J, with 7 bases in between.

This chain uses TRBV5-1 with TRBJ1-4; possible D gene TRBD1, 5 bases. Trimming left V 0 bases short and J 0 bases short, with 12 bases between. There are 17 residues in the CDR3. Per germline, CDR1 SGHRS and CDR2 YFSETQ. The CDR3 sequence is CASSLDDRLATNEKLFF. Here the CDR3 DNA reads TGCGCCAGCAGCTTGGATGACAGATTAGCAACTAATGAAAAACTGTTTTTT.

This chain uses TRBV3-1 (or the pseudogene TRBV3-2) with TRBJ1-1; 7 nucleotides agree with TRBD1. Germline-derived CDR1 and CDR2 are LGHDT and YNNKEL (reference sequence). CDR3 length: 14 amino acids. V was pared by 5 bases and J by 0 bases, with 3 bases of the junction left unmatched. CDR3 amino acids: CASSIQGMNTEAFF. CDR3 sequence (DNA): TGTGCCAGCAGCATACAGGGGATGAACACTGAAGCTTTCTTT.

CDR3 nucleotides: TGTGCCAGCAGGGGGGACACGGAGACCCAGTACTTC. Residues: CASRGDTETQYF. The V and J genes are TRBV12-3 or TRBV12-4 and TRBJ2-5, with D maybe TRBD1 (6 bases). The V and J ends lost 6 bases and 5 bases respectively, with 10 bases between them. This CDR3 contains 12 residues.

CDR3 sequence reads: CATSDLPPGKGETQYF. The CDR3 DNA is TGTGCCACCAGTGATTTGCCCCCAGGGAAGGGAGAGACCCAGTACTTC. The rearrangement links TRBV24-1 to TRBJ2-5; TRBD1 might be the D (5 bases). The V and J ends lost 0 bases and 4 bases respectively, with 14 bases between them. Germline CDR1 and CDR2: KGHDR and SFDVKD. CDR3 length: 16 amino acids.

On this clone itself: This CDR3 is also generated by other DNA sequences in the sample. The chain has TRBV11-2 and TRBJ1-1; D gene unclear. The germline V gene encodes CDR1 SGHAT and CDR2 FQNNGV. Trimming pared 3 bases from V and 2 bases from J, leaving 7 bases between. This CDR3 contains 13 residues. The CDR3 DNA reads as TGTGCCAGCAGCTTTTCGGGTAACACTGAAGCTTTCTTT. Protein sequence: CASSFSGNTEAFF.

CDR3 coding DNA: TGTGCCACCAGTGATTCCGGGACTAGCGGGAGTACGGGCACCGGGGAGCTGTTTTTT. Protein product: CATSDSGTSGSTGTGELFF. The chain combines TRBV24-1 with TRBJ2-2; 14 bases align to TRBD2. This CDR3 comprises 19 residues. The germline V gene encodes CDR1 KGHDR and CDR2 SFDVKD. J gave up 4 bases and V 2 bases, and 8 bases lay outside the gene matches.